This is a list of T cell receptor beta chains from one sample in a study of blood T cell repertoires in COVID-19. Assay: immunoSEQ multiplex PCR; the TCRdb copy retains only in-frame clones and omits some. The sample gives approximately 200,000 clones, approximately 87% of which show up once; roughly 6.2% is in the top ten. The sequencing sample was made of peripheral blood. The source of these receptors is a man aged 55 to 70 who had recovered from COVID-19. Each CDR3 is given without its conserved first and last residue. The listing skips clone size in some rows; elsewhere it reads once, few, many or a size class.

V gene,J gene,clone size,CDR3 protein
TRBV28,TRBJ2-7,.,ASSQIYEQY
TRBV7-2,TRBJ1-5,.,ASSDRDNQPQH
TRBV27,TRBJ1-1,.,ASSLRGGQGNTEAF
TRBV19,TRBJ2-6,.,ASMIPGLSGANVLT
TRBV18,TRBJ2-5,.,ASSPQEAGGHQETQY
TRBV7-2,TRBJ1-2,.,ASSPGEGGNYGYT
TRBV11-3,TRBJ2-1,once,ASSSSGTSLYHEQF
TRBV9,TRBJ1-3,.,ASSVGGGASSGNTIY
TRBV5-1,TRBJ2-5,few,ASSFTTGGWTQY
TRBV10-3,TRBJ2-7,.,AISDPATSQKGEYEQY
TRBV5-1,TRBJ1-2,.,ASSPDRLGYT
TRBV9,TRBJ1-2,.,ASSTGGQGAIYGYT
TRBV6-6,TRBJ1-5,.,ASGQGINQPQH
TRBV21-1,TRBJ1-2,few,ASSKVLDDRSGGYT
TRBV7-2,TRBJ1-2,.,ASSPYPDRGNGYT
TRBV5-4,TRBJ2-1,.,ASSPDSSSYNEQF
TRBV28,TRBJ2-6,.,ASSMSEGLSGANVLT
TRBV4-2,TRBJ2-3,.,ASSQGWGGLGTDTQY
TRBV5-1,TRBJ2-7,.,ASSLTQGQTYEQY
TRBV19,TRBJ1-2,once,ASSPRGGYGYT
TRBV7-2,TRBJ1-5,.,ASSLGGSVNQPQH
TRBV5-4,TRBJ2-3,.,ASSLGRSWGGTQY
TRBV5-4,TRBJ2-5,once,ASSHWDREETQY
TRBV7-3,TRBJ1-2,.,ASSHSGPGGSFGYT
TRBV11-3,TRBJ2-2,many,ASSERGNTGELF
TRBV7-9,TRBJ2-7,.,ASSRLGAYEQY
TRBV18,TRBJ1-2,.,ASSPGQGADGYT